This TCR beta chain stems from a study of blood T cell repertoires in COVID-19. Germline V CDR1 and CDR2: LGHNA, YNFKEQ. The V segment lost 2 bases and the J segment 1 base; nucleotides outside the gene matches: 16. The CDR3 is 20 residues long. Original data processing: How many nucleated cells were present was estimated from reference gene primer amplification. Profiled with immunoSEQ multiplex PCR; TCRdb holds only in-frame clones, not every one. V and J calls and clone size are given by that table; D and trimming were obtained from the DNA. The sample carries roughly 43,000 clones, about 91% recorded once.

Sequencing was performed on peripheral blood. The chain uses TRBV4-2 and TRBJ2-3; 9 bases align to TRBD2. The source is a human donor in a cohort sampled during active COVID-19. CDR3 bases: TGTGCCAGCAGCCAATTCACCCCCAGCGGGGGGCCGCGAGGCACAGATACGCAGTATTTT. Amino acid sequence: CASSQFTPSGGPRGTDTQYF.